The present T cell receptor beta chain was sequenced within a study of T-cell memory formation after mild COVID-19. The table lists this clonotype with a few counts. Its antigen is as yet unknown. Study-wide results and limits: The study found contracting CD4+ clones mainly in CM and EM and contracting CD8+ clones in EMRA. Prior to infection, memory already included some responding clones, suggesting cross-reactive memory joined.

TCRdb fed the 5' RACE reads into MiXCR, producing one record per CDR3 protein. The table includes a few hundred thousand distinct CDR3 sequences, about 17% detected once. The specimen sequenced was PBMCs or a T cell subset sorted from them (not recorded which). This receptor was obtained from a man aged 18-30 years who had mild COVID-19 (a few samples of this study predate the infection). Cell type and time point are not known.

The CDR3 is CASSDLGSNTGELFF. The CDR3 DNA is TGTGCCAGCAGCGACTTGGGGTCGAACACCGGGGAGCTGTTTTTT. The chain uses TRBV11-2 and TRBJ2-2, with no clear D. This CDR3 spans 15 amino acids. Deletions cut 5 bases from V and 0 bases from J, with 10 bases between. Germline V gene sequence: CDR1 SGHAT, CDR2 FQNNGV. Full variable domain (rest looked up from reference TRBV11-2 and TRBJ2-2): EAGVAQSPRYKIIEKRQSVAFWCNPISGHATLYWYQQILGQGPKLLIQFQNNGVVDDSQLPKDRFSAERLKGVDSTLKIQPAKLEDSAVYLCASSDLGSNTGELFFGEGSRLTVL.